One and the same sample provided the 18 T cell receptor beta chains below, sequenced in a study of T cell clones after liver transplantation (dated by TCRdb to 2018 to 2020). Receptor libraries were prepared by the immunoSEQ multiplex PCR assay. This immuneACCESS table, as held by TCRdb, lists in-frame sequences with V and J called but not all clones. Of the missing ones, under half trace to an unresolved V gene in checked studies; the others have no known cause. The sample yields 72,000 or so clones; 70% to 90% were counted once. Of the sample, roughly 3% is held by the ten largest clones. The material sequenced was CD4+ T cells from blood, taken at the 22-month timepoint. Receptors were obtained from a human patient who received a liver transplant. In patients who had a transplant, some T cells may come from the graft donor.

This clone has just one count. The chain carries TRBV7-2 and TRBJ2-7; weak D call: TRBD2 (6 bases). Germline CDR1 SGHTA, CDR2 FQGNSA. The CDR3 extends over 15 amino acids. V was trimmed by 1 base and J by 2 bases, leaving 12 bases between them. CDR3 coding DNA: TGTGCCAGCAGCTTAGTACTAGCTGCAGCCTACGAGCAGTACTTC. Its translation is CASSLVLAAAYEQYF.

This rearrangement joins TRBV5-4 to TRBJ1-2; D is unclear. V was pared by 4 bases and J by 2 bases, with 9 bases between. Per the germline V gene, CDR1 is SGHNT and CDR2 is YYREEE (reference sequence). The CDR3 consists of 13 residues. CDR3 in amino acids: CASSTAGNYGYTF. Written as DNA, the CDR3 is TGTGCCAGCAGCACCGCCGGGAACTATGGCTACACCTTC.

The gene calls are TRBV28 and TRBJ2-3, with 8 bases fitting TRBD2. J was trimmed by 5 bases and V by 4 bases; bases with no gene match: 5. Germline loops: CDR1 MDHEN, CDR2 SYDVKM. The length of the CDR3 is 14 residues. CDR3 sequence reads: CASSWGGGRDTQYF. In DNA form, the CDR3 reads TGTGCCAGCAGTTGGGGCGGGGGGAGAGATACGCAGTATTTT.

This chain links TRBV7-2 with TRBJ1-1; 8 bases agree with TRBD1. Germline V lookup: CDR1 SGHTA, CDR2 FQGNSA. V shed 5 bases, J shed 6 bases, and the junction held 20 bases outside the gene matches. The CDR3 has 18 residues. In DNA, the CDR3 is TGTGCCAGCAGCGAATACCTGGTCAGCGCCGGGACAGGAGCTGAAGCTTTCTTT. This encodes CASSEYLVSAGTGAEAFF.

The gene calls are TRBV6-5 and TRBJ1-1, with D possibly being TRBD1 (5 bases). Germline CDR1 is MNHEY and CDR2 is SVGAGI. V shed 0 bases and J shed 1 base, with 9 bases lying between them. The CDR3 consists of 15 residues. The CDR3 protein is CASSYSGDRNTEAFF. The CDR3 DNA reads TGTGCCAGCAGTTACTCGGGGGATAGGAACACTGAAGCTTTCTTT.

This chain joins TRBV5-1 and TRBJ1-5, with unresolved D. The CDR3 contains 15 residues. CDR1 and CDR2 from the germline V gene are SGHRS and YFSETQ. V was cut by 2 bases and J by 3 bases, with 12 bases left in between. CDR3 in amino acids: CASSLEGQANQPQHF. CDR3 DNA sequence: TGCGCCAGCAGCTTAGAAGGGCAGGCCAATCAGCCCCAGCATTTT.

The chain recombines TRBV9 with TRBJ2-3, with D unresolved. This CDR3 is 12 amino acids long. The V gene lost 0 bases and the J gene lost 6 bases, with 5 bases spanning the gap. CDR1 SGDLS and CDR2 YYNGEE come from the germline V gene. CDR3 residues: CASSVGVDTQYF. CDR3 sequence (DNA): TGTGCCAGCAGCGTAGGGGTGGATACGCAGTATTTT. Full variable domain (remainder filled in from reference TRBV9 and TRBJ2-3): DSGVTQTPKHLITATGQRVTLRCSPRSGDLSVYWYQQSLDQGLQFLIQYYNGEERAKGNILERFSAQQFPDLHSELNLSSLELGDSALYFCASSVGVDTQYFGPGTRLTVL.

The gene calls are TRBV7-2 and TRBJ2-3; TRBD1 matches 8 bases. The CDR3 is 18 residues long. Germline V gene lookup returns CDR1 SGHTA and CDR2 FQGNSA. Unmatched junction bases numbered 11, after V lost 2 bases and J lost 1 base. The CDR3 spells CASSLSFWGRGRTDTQYF. The CDR3 bases are TGTGCCAGCAGCTTATCTTTTTGGGGCAGGGGGCGCACAGATACGCAGTATTTT. The complete variable domain, with remaining parts taken from reference TRBV7-2 and TRBJ2-3, reads GAGVSQSPSNKVTEKGKDVELRCDPISGHTALYWYRQSLGQGLEFLIYFQGNSAPDKSGLPSDRFSAERTGGSVSTLTIQRTQQEDSAVYLCASSLSFWGRGRTDTQYFGPGTRLTVL.

The chain uses TRBV2 and TRBJ1-5, with D perhaps matching TRBD1 (5 bases). V dropped 5 bases and J dropped 1 base, with 9 bases sitting between them. The CDR3 has 14 residues. Germline V CDR1 and CDR2: SNHLY, FYNNEI. This CDR3 is CASSIQASNQPQHF. The DNA for the CDR3 is TGTGCCAGCAGTATACAGGCGAGCAATCAGCCCCAGCATTTT.

Notes on this clone: At one boundary the junction diverges from the germline segment, which might be a read error. This chain connects TRBV7-7 to TRBJ2-1; weak D call: TRBD2 (6 bases). The germline V gene encodes CDR1 SSHAT and CDR2 FNYEAQ (reference sequence). The CDR3 runs to 15 residues. Here the CDR3 DNA reads TGTGCTAGCAGCTCATCCGGGACTGCCTCTAGGGAGCAGTTCTTC. Its protein is CASSSSGTASREQFF.

V usage is TRBV6-4 and J usage is TRBJ2-2, with 7 bases that match TRBD2. The CDR3 runs to 16 residues. V shed 4 bases, J shed 0 bases, and the junction held 5 bases outside the gene matches. Germline lookup yields CDR1 MRHNA and CDR2 SNTAGT. CDR3 coding DNA: TGTGCCAGCAGTGTCGTCGCGGGAGCGAACACCGGGGAGCTGTTTTTT. This gives the protein CASSVVAGANTGELFF.

The chain is built from TRBV2 and TRBJ2-3; 7 nucleotides align to TRBD1. This CDR3 spans 15 amino acids. V shed 9 bases, J shed 0 bases, and the junction held 9 bases outside the gene matches. Germline V gene sequence: CDR1 SNHLY, CDR2 FYNNEI. Written as DNA, the CDR3 is TGTGCCAGTAACAGGGGCCTAATAAGCACAGATACGCAGTATTTT. Protein sequence: CASNRGLISTDTQYF.

The J gene is TRBJ2-7, the V gene TRBV27, with D maybe TRBD2 (6 bases). In germline, CDR1 is MNHEY, CDR2 SMNVEV (reference sequence). Trimming removed 7 bases from V and 3 bases from J, with 19 bases in between. This CDR3 region has 15 residues. CDR3 DNA: TGTGCCAGCAAGTTCTTGCGGCGGGGTGGCTACGAGCAGTACTTC. The encoded protein is CASKFLRRGGYEQYF.

The chain uses TRBV7-2 and TRBJ2-2, with D possibly being TRBD2 (6 bases). This CDR3 has 13 amino acids. Trimming removed 0 bases from V and 7 bases from J, with 6 bases in between. The germline V gene encodes CDR1 SGHTA and CDR2 FQGNSA. The CDR3 sequence: CASSLARGGELFF. The DNA for the CDR3 is TGTGCCAGCAGCTTAGCGCGGGGCGGGGAGCTGTTTTTT. Filled out from reference TRBV7-2 and TRBJ2-2, the complete variable domain reads GAGVSQSPSNKVTEKGKDVELRCDPISGHTALYWYRQSLGQGLEFLIYFQGNSAPDKSGLPSDRFSAERTGGSVSTLTIQRTQQEDSAVYLCASSLARGGELFFGEGSRLTVL.

The chain is built from TRBV12-5 and TRBJ2-1, with D possibly being TRBD2 (7 bases). Germline CDR1 and CDR2: LGHNT and FRNRAP. The CDR3 spans 16 residues. V gave up 1 base and J gave up 7 bases, with 17 bases separating them. The DNA for the CDR3 is TGTGCTAGTGGTTTGGACCTGGGGGGGCGCTTAAATGAGCAGTTCTTC. It is translated as CASGLDLGGRLNEQFF. The whole variable domain, remainder taken from reference TRBV12-5 and TRBJ2-1, is DARVTQTPRHKVTEMGQEVTMRCQPILGHNTVFWYRQTMMQGLELLAYFRNRAPLDDSGMPKDRFSAEMPDATLATLKIQPSEPRDSAVYFCASGLDLGGRLNEQFFGPGTRLTVL.

This clone has at least ten counts. The J gene is TRBJ2-5, the V gene TRBV5-4; D gene unclear. Germline V lookup: CDR1 SGHNT, CDR2 YYREEE (reference sequence). This CDR3 contains 14 residues. Between the trimmed V and J ends, which lost 0 bases and 4 bases, there was a span of 10 bases. The CDR3, as DNA: TGTGCCAGCAGCTTGGAGGCAGAACGAGAGACCCAGTACTTC. This sequence encodes CASSLEAERETQYF.

This chain links TRBV18 with TRBJ2-7; D is ambiguous. With 6 bases removed from V and 2 bases from J, the gap between germline ends came to 14 bases. Per germline, CDR1 KGHSH and CDR2 LQKENI. The CDR3 extends over 14 amino acids. The CDR3 DNA reads as TGTGCCAGCTCCCAAGCCGGGTCCACCTACGAGCAGTACTTC. It yields the protein CASSQAGSTYEQYF.

This chain links TRBV7-3 with TRBJ2-3; 11 nucleotides line up with TRBD2. The CDR3 spans 16 residues. V lost 2 bases, J lost 7 bases, and 8 bases stayed unmatched. The germline gives CDR1 SGHTA, CDR2 FQGTGA. This chain's CDR3 is CASSLLASGGSNTQYF. In DNA form, the CDR3 reads TGTGCCAGCAGCTTATTGGCTAGCGGGGGGTCTAATACGCAGTATTTT. Full variable domain (outside the CDR3, taken from reference TRBV7-3 and TRBJ2-3): GAGVSQTPSNKVTEKGKYVELRCDPISGHTALYWYRQSLGQGPEFLIYFQGTGAADDSGLPNDRFFAVRPEGSVSTLKIQRTERGDSAVYLCASSLLASGGSNTQYFGPGTRLTVL.